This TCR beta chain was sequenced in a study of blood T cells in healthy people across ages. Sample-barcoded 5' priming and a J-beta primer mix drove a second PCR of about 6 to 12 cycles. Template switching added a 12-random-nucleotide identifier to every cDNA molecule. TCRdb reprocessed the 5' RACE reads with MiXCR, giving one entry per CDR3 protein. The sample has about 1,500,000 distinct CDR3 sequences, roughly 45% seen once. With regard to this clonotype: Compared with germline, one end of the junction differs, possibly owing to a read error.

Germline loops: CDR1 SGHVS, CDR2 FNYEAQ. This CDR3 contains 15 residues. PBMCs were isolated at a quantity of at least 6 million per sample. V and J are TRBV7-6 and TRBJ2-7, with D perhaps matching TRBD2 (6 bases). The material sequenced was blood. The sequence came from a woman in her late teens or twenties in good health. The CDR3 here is CASSLASGPSYEQNF. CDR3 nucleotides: TGTGCCAGCAGCTTAGCTAGCGGTCCATCCTACGAGCAGAACTTC.